Given below is one T cell receptor (beta chain) in context. Its antigen is currently unknown. This entry comes from a study of monozygotic twins with cystic fibrosis. Measured with immunoSEQ multiplex PCR; TCRdb has only the in-frame clones, and not every one. The sample lists just over 14,000 clones, around 83% occurring once. Germline V CDR1 and CDR2: GTSNPN, SVGIG (reference sequence). Trimming shortened V by 4 bases and J by 0 bases, and 7 bases separated the two germline ends. The CDR3 has 13 residues. The study, taken as a whole, reports: Shared CDR3 numbers were not associated with age, concordance or severity. Low clonality (median roughly 0.009) suggested a mostly naive repertoire.

The clonotype was recovered from a boy aged 5-17 years with cystic fibrosis. J is TRBJ1-3 and V is TRBV30, with D unclear. Sequenced: blood. The CDR3 bases are TGTGCCTGGACACGGAGCTCTGGAAACACCATATATTTT. Translation: CAWTRSSGNTIYF.